This TCR beta chain comes out of a study of blood T cell repertoires in COVID-19. Across the whole study: Sources were T cells, B-cell-depleted T cells, or PBMCs; the material itself was cDNA or gDNA.

Participants' own reports of clinical history determined their cohort assignment. Trimming removed 6 bases at V and 6 bases at J, with 14 bases between. This CDR3 spans 13 amino acids. Produced via immunoSEQ multiplex PCR; TCRdb's table is partial and in-frame only. Of about 250,000 clones listed, about nine tenths were seen once; the top ten hold less than 2%. The clonotype was recovered from a man in his forties who had recovered from COVID-19. This sequence joins TRBV12-3 or TRBV12-4 and TRBJ1-2, with D possibly being TRBD1 (5 bases). Source material: PBMCs or T cells enriched from blood (not recorded which). Here the CDR3 DNA reads TGTGCCAGCAGGCTAACAGGTGGGGATGGCTACACCTTC. This gives the protein CASRLTGGDGYTF.